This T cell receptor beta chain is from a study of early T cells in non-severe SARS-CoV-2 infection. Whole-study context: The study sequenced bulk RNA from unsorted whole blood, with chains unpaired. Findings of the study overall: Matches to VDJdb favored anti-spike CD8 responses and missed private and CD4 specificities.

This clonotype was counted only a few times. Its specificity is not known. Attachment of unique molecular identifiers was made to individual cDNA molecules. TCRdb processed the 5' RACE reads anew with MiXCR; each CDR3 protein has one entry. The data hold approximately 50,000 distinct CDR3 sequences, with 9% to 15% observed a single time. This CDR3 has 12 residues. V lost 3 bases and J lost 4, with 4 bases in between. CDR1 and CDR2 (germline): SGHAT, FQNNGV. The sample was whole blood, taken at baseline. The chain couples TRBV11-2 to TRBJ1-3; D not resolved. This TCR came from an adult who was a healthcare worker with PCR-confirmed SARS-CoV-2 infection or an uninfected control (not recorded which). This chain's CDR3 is CASSLSGNTIYF. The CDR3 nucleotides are TGTGCCAGCAGCTTGAGCGGAAACACCATATATTTT.